The clone carrying this T cell receptor (beta chain) appeared a single time. Its antigen is still unknown. This entry is derived from a study of T cells and Merkel cell carcinoma outcomes. Study-wide results and limits: Merkel cell carcinoma outcomes were reportedly predicted by repertoire and T-cell density.

Sequencing used immunoSEQ multiplex PCR; TCRdb keeps in-frame clones, though not all of them. The sample lists 15,000 to 25,000 clones, roughly 80% occurring once. The CDR3 is 12 residues long. V lost 5 bases to trimming and J lost 8 bases, with 12 bases between them. Germline-derived CDR1 and CDR2 are MDHEN and SYDVKM. The receptor comes from a human donor with Merkel cell carcinoma. The sequencing input was tumor tissue from Merkel cell carcinoma. This sequence joins TRBV28 and TRBJ1-2; D remains ambiguous. CDR3 sequence (DNA): TGTGCCAGCAGTCTCCCATATTCCGGCTACACCTTC. Protein: CASSLPYSGYTF.